This entry is about one T cell receptor (beta chain). Its antigen is unidentified. The sample belongs to a study of OX40 agonist ivuxolimab in advanced cancers. Findings and caveats of the study: Still undetermined is the antigen specificity of the expanded peripheral T cells. CD8+ T cells were the subset that, on average, had more expanded clones than CD4+.

TCRdb's copy holds only in-frame clones and misses some; the assay was immunoSEQ multiplex PCR. The sample yields roughly 40,000 clones, about 88% seen once. The receptor's source is an adult with an advanced solid tumor such as melanoma, head and neck, liver or kidney cancer. Sequences were derived from CD4+ or CD8+ T cells sorted from blood, sampled in a trial of the OX40 agonist ivuxolimab.

In DNA form, the CDR3 reads TGTGCCAGCAGCTGGCGGGACAGGGTGGTGGCCGAGAACACCATATATTTT. Its protein is CASSWRDRVVAENTIYF. The chain carries TRBV7-6 and TRBJ1-3; 9 bases are shared with TRBD1. Germline V gene data show CDR1 as SGHVS and CDR2 as FNYEAQ. The V and J ends lost 4 bases and 7 bases, in that order; junction bases with no gene match: 14. The CDR3 has 17 residues.